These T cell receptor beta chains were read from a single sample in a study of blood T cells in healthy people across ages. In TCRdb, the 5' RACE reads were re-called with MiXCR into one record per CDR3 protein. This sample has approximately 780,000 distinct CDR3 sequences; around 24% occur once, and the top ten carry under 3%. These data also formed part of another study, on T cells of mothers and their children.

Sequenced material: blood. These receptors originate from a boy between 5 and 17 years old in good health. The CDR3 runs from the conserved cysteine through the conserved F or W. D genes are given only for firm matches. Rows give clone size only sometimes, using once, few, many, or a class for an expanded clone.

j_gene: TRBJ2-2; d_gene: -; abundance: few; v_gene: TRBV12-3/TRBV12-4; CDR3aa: CASLKGGRTGELFF; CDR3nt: TGTGCCAGCCTAAAGGGGGGTCGTACCGGGGAGCTGTTTTTT
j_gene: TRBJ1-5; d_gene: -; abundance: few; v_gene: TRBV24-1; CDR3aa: CATSDLLQRNQPQHF; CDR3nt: TGTGCCACCAGTGATTTGCTACAGCGCAATCAGCCCCAGCATTTT
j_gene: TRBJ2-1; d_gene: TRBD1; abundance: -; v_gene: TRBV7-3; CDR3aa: CASSRTGSYNEQFF; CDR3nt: TGTGCCAGCAGTAGGACAGGGTCGTACAATGAGCAGTTCTTC
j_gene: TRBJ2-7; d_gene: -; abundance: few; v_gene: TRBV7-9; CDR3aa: CASSPLLRGTYEQYF; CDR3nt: TGTGCCAGCAGCCCCCTTTTAAGAGGGACCTACGAGCAGTACTTC
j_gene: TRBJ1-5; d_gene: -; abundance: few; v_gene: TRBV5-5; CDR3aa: CASSRVGTPAQHF; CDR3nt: TGTGCCAGCAGTAGGGTGGGTACGCCAGCCCAGCATTTT
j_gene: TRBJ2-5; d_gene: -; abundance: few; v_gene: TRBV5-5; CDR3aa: CASSWTLYQETQYF; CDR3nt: TGTGCCAGCAGCTGGACTTTGTACCAAGAGACCCAGTACTTC
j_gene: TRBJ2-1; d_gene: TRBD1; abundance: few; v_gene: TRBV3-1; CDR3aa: CASSPSGWGTGNNNEQFF; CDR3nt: TGTGCCAGCAGCCCATCCGGGTGGGGGACAGGGAACAACAATGAGCAGTTCTTC
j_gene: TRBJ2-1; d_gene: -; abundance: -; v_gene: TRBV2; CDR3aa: CASNPFLSGRSYNEQFF; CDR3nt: TGTGCCAGCAATCCTTTCCTCAGCGGGCGTTCCTACAATGAGCAGTTCTTC
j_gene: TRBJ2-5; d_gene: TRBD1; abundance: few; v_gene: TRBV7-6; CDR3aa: CASSIGQGAIETQYF; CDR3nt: TGTGCCAGCAGCATAGGACAGGGGGCAATAGAGACCCAGTACTTC
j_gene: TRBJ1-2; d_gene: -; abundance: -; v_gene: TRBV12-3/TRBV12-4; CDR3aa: CASAQGSNYGYTF; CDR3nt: TGTGCCAGCGCCCAAGGATCTAACTATGGCTACACCTTC
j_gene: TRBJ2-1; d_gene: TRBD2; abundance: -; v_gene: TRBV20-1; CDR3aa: CSASISGGVNEQFF; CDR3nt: TGCAGTGCTAGCATAAGCGGGGGGGTAAATGAGCAGTTCTTC
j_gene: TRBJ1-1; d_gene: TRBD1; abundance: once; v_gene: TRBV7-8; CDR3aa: CASSLLDRGPEAFF; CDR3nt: TGTGCCAGCAGCTTACTTGACAGGGGTCCTGAAGCTTTCTTT
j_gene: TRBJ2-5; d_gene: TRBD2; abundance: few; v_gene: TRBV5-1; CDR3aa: CASGTSGETQYF; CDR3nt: TGCGCCAGCGGGACTAGCGGAGAGACCCAGTACTTC
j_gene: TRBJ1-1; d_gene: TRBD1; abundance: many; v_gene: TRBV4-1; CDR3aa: CASSQDRDTEAFF; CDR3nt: TGTGCCAGCAGCCAAGACAGGGACACTGAAGCTTTCTTT
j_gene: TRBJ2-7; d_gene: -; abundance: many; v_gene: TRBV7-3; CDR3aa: CASSLQEGAYEQYF; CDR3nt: TGTGCCAGCAGCTTACAGGAGGGGGCCTACGAGCAGTACTTC
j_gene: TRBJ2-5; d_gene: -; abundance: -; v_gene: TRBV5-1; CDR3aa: CASSMLPGLQETQYF; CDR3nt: TGCGCCAGCAGCATGTTGCCGGGACTCCAAGAGACCCAGTACTTC
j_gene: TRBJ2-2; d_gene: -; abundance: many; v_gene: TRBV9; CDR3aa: CASSVNTGELFF; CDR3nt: TGTGCCAGCAGCGTGAACACCGGGGAGCTGTTTTTT
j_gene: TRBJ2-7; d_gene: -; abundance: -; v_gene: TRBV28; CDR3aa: CASSLYTDTEQYF; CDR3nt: TGTGCCAGCAGTTTATACACCGATACCGAGCAGTACTTC
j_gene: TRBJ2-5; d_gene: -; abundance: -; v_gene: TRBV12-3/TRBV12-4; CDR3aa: CASSRGTPGYQETQYF; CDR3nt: TGTGCCAGCAGTAGAGGGACTCCCGGGTATCAAGAGACCCAGTACTTC
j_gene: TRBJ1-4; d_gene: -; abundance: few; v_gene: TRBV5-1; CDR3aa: CASSLGQPTNEKLFF; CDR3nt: TGCGCCAGCAGCTTGGGACAACCAACTAATGAAAAACTGTTTTTT
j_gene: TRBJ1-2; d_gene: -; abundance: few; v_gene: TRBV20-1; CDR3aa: CSAGNPASNYGYTF; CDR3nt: TGCAGTGCTGGGAACCCAGCTTCTAACTATGGCTACACCTTC
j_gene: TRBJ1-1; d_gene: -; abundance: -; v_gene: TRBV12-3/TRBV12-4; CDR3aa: CACRVGRLMNTEAFF; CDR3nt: TGTGCCTGCAGGGTGGGACGGCTCATGAACACTGAAGCTTTCTTT
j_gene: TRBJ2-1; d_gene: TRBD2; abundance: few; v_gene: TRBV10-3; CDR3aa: CAIRRTSGEVSYNEQFF; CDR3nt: TGTGCCATCAGGAGGACTAGCGGGGAAGTCTCCTATAATGAGCAGTTCTTC
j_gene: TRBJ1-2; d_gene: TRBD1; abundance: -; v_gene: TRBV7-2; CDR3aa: CASSLALGDSLGYTF; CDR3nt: TGTGCCAGCAGCTTAGCCCTGGGGGACAGTTTAGGCTACACCTTC
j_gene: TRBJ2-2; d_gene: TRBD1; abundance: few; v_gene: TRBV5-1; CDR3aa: CASSRLGGQGTGELFF; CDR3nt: TGCGCCAGCAGCCGCCTCGGGGGACAGGGAACCGGGGAGCTGTTTTTT
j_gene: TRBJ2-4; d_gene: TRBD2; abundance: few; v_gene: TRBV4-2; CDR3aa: CASSQEGGSLAKNIQYF; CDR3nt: TGTGCCAGCAGCCAAGAGGGAGGGTCACTAGCCAAAAACATTCAGTACTTC
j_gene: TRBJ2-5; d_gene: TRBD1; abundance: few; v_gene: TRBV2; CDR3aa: CASRKTGGETQYF; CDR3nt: TGTGCCAGCAGGAAGACAGGGGGAGAGACCCAGTACTTC
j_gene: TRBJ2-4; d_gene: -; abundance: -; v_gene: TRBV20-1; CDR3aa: CSARDLGGWAKNIQYF; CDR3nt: TGCAGTGCTAGAGATCTAGGAGGGTGGGCCAAAAACATTCAGTACTTC
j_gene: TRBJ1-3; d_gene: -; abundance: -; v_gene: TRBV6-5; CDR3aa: CASTAMVSGNTIYF; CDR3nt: TGTGCCAGCACCGCGATGGTATCTGGAAACACCATATATTTT
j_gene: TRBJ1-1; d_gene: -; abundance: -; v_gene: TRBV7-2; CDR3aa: CASSSTRGTEAFF; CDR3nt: TGTGCCAGCAGCAGTACTCGGGGAACTGAAGCTTTCTTT
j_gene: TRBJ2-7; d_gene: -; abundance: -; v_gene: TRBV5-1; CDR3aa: CASRDAPQVSYEQYF; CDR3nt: TGCGCCAGCAGGGACGCCCCACAGGTCTCCTACGAGCAGTACTTC
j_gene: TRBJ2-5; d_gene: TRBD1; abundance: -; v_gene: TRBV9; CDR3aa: CASSVNPGQGAETQYF; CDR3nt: TGTGCCAGCAGCGTAAACCCCGGACAGGGGGCAGAGACCCAGTACTTC
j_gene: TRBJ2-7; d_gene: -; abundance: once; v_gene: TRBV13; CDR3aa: CASTGVREGFEQYF; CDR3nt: TGTGCCAGCACAGGGGTAAGGGAGGGCTTCGAGCAGTACTTC
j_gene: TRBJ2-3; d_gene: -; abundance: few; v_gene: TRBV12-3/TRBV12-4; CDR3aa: CASSRPRADTQPTQYF; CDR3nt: TGTGCCAGCAGTAGGCCTAGAGCAGATACGCAGCCCACGCAGTATTTT
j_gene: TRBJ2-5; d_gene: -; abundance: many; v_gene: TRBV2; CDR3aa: CASSEVTAQETQYF; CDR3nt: TGTGCCAGCAGTGAAGTAACGGCTCAAGAGACCCAGTACTTC
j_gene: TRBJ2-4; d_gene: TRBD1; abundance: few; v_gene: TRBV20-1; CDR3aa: CSAFGQGLAKNIQYF; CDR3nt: TGCAGTGCTTTTGGACAGGGACTAGCCAAAAACATTCAGTACTTC
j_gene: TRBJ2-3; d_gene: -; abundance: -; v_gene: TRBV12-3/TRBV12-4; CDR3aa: CASSFSGAPSTDTQYF; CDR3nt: TGTGCCAGCAGTTTTTCGGGGGCGCCGTCCACAGATACGCAGTATTTT
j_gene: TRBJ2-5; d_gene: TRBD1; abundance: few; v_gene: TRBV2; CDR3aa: CARGQGGLETQYF; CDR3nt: TGTGCCAGGGGACAGGGGGGCCTGGAGACCCAGTACTTC
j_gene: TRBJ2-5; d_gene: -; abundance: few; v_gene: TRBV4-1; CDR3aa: CASSQEGDYRETQYF; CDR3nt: TGCGCCAGCAGCCAAGAGGGGGATTATCGAGAGACCCAGTACTTC
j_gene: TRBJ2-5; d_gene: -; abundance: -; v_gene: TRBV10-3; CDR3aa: CAISDLSVSQETQYF; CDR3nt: TGTGCCATCAGTGACCTTAGCGTCAGCCAGGAGACCCAGTACTTC
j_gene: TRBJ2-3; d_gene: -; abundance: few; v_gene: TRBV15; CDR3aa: CATRRPTSSDTQYF; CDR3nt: TGTGCCACCAGGCGCCCGACTAGTTCAGATACGCAGTATTTT
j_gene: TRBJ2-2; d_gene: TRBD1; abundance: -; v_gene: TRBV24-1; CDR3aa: CATRPGQGTGELFF; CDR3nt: TGTGCCACCAGGCCGGGACAGGGGACCGGGGAGCTGTTTTTT
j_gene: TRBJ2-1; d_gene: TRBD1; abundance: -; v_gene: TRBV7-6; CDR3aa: CASSIFHRGNEQFF; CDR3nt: TGTGCCAGCAGCATATTCCACAGGGGGAATGAGCAGTTCTTC
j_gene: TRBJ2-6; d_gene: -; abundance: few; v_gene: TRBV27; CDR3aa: CASRNPSGANVLTF; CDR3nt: TGTGCCAGCAGAAACCCCTCTGGGGCCAACGTCCTGACTTTC
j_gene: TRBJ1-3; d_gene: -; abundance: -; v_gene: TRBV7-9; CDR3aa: CASRVSSGNTIYF; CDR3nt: TGTGCCAGCAGAGTCAGCTCTGGAAACACCATATATTTT
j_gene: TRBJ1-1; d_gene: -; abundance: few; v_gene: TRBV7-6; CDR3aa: CASSPGGPPNTEAFF; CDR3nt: TGTGCCAGCAGCCCCGGGGGTCCCCCAAACACTGAAGCTTTCTTT
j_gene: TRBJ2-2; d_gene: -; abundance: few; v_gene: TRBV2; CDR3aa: CASSESVRGELFF; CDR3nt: TGTGCCAGCAGTGAATCGGTCAGGGGGGAGCTGTTTTTT
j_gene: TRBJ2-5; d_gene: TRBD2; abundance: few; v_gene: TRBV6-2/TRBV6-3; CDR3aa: CASSYRGGSGETQYF; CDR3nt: TGTGCCAGCAGCTATCGGGGGGGGTCAGGAGAGACCCAGTACTTC
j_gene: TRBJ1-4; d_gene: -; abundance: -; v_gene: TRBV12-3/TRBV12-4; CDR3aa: CAGSFEGGAEEKLFF; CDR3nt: TGTGCCGGCAGTTTTGAAGGGGGAGCAGAAGAAAAACTGTTTTTT
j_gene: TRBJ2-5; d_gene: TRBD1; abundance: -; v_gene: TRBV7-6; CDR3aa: CASSFGQARQETQYF; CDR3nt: TGTGCCAGCAGCTTCGGACAGGCGCGTCAAGAGACCCAGTACTTC